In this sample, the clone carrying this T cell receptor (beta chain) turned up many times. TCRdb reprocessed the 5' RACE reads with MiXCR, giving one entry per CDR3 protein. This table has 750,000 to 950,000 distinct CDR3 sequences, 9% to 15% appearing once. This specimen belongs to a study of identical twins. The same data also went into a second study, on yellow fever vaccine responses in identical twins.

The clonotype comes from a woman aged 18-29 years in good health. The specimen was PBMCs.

This CDR3 is CASGKGALQETQYF. Written as DNA, the CDR3 is TGTGCCAGCGGTAAGGGGGCCCTCCAAGAGACCCAGTACTTC. The V gene is TRBV3-1, the J gene TRBJ2-5, with 7 bases lining up with TRBD1. Germline-derived CDR1 and CDR2 are LGHDT and YNNKEL (reference sequence). The V gene end was trimmed by 8 bases and the J gene end by 1 base; junction bases not matched to a gene: 7. CDR3 size: 14 residues.